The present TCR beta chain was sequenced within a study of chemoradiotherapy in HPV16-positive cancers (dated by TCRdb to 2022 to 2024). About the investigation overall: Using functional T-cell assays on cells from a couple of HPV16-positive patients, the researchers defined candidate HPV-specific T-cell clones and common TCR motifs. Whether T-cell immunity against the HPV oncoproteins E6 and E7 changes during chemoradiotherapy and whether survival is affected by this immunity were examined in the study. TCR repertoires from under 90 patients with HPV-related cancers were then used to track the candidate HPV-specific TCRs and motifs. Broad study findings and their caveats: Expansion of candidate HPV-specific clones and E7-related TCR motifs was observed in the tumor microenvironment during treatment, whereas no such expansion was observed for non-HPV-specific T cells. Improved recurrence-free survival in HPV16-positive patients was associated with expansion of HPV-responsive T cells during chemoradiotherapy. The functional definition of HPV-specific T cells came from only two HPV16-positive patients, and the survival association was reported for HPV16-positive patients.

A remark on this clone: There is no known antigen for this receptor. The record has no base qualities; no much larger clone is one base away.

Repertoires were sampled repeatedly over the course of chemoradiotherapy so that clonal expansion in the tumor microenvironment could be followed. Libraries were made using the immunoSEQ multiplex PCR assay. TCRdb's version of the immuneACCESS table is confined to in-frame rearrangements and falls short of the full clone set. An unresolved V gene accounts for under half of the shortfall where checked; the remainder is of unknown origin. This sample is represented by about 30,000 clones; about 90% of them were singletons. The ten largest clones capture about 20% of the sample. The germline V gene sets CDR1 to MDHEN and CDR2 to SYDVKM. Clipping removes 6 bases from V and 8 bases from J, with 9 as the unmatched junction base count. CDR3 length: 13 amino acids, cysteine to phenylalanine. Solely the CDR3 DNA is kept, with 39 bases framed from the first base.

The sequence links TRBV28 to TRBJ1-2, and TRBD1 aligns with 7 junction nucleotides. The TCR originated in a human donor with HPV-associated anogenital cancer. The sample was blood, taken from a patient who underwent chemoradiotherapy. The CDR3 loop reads CASSPDRKGGYTF. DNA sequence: TGTGCCAGCAGCCCGGACAGGAAAGGCGGCTACACCTTC.